This TCR beta chain stems from a study of preoperative IRX-2 immunotherapy in early breast cancer. Treatment specified: preoperative locoregional IRX-2 cytokine immunotherapy. Patients received preoperative, locoregional IRX-2 cytokine immunotherapy in a phase Ib study. This table comes from immunoSEQ multiplex PCR, and its TCRdb copy is limited to in-frame clones, with some not included. The repertoire has about 98,000 clones, just over 85% of them found once; the top ten carry around 2%. This sample comprised tumor tissue, obtained after IRX-2 immunotherapy. The sequence was obtained from a human donor with breast cancer.

The CDR3 loop reads CASSRPQEETQYF. The CDR3 DNA reads TGTGCCAGCAGTCGTCCCCAGGAAGAGACCCAGTACTTC. The genes are TRBV6-8 and TRBJ2-5; D gene uncertain. CDR1 is MNHGY, CDR2 SAAAGT, per germline. V lost 5 bases and J lost 3, with 10 bases in between. The CDR3 totals 13 residues.